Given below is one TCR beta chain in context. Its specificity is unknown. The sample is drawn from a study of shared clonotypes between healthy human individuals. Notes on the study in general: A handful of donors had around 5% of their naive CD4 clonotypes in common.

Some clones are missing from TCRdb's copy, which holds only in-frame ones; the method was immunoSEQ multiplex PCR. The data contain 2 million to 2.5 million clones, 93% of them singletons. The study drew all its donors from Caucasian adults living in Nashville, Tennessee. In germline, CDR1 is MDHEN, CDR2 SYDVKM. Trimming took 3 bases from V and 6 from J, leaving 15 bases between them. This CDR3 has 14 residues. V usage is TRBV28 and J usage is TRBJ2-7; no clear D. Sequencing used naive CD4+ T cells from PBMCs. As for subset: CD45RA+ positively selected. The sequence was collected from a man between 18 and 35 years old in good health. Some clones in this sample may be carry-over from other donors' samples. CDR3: CASSFKPPIGEQYF. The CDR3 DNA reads TGTGCCAGCAGTTTCAAACCACCCATCGGCGAGCAGTACTTC.